This T cell receptor (beta chain) was observed in a study of blood T cell repertoires in COVID-19. TCRdb's copy holds only in-frame clones and misses some; the assay was immunoSEQ multiplex PCR. Of about 180,000 clones in the sample, approximately 88% were seen once. V dropped 0 bases and J dropped 4 bases, with 5 bases sitting between them. Germline loops: CDR1 SGDLS, CDR2 YYNGEE. CDR3 length: 13 residues. The receptor was derived from a woman in her 40s with COVID-19, enrolled during active disease. The sequencing sample was made of peripheral blood. V gene TRBV9 combines with J gene TRBJ1-3; D not certain. Written as DNA, the CDR3 is TGTGCCAGCAGCGTAGACATAGGAAACACCATATATTTT. Its protein is CASSVDIGNTIYF.